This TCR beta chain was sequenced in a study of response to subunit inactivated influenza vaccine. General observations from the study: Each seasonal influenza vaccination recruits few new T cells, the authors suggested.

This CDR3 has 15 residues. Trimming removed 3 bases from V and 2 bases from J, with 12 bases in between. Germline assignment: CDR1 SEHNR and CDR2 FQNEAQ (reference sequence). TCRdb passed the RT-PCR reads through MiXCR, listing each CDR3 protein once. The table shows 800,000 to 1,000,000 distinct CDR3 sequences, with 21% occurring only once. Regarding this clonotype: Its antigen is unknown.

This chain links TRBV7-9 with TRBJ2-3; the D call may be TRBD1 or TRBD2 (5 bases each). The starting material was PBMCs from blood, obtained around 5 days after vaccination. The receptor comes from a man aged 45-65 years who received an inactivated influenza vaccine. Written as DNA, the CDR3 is TGTGCCAGCAGCTTTCCTGGGACCACCACAGATACGCAGTATTTT. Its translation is CASSFPGTTTDTQYF. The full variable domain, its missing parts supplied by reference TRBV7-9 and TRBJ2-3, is DTGVSQNPRHKITKRGQNVTFRCDPISEHNRLYWYRQTLGQGPEFLTYFQNEAQLEKSRLLSDRFSAERPKGSFSTLEIQRTEQGDSAMYLCASSFPGTTTDTQYFGPGTRLTVL.